Listed below are T cell receptor beta chains from one sample, sequenced in a study of T cells in Graves' hyperthyroidism and ophthalmopathy. Using its own MiXCR run on the multiplex PCR reads, TCRdb lists one record per CDR3 protein. The sample has about 540,000 distinct CDR3 sequences, around 45% seen once; the top ten hold approximately 8.2%. The sample comprised peripheral blood or thyroid tissue (not recorded which). These TCRs come from a woman aged 18-29 years with Graves' hyperthyroidism. Both conserved end residues are trimmed from each CDR3.

V gene	J gene	CDR3 protein
TRBV7-8	TRBJ1-1	ASSLVSQMNTEAF
TRBV7-2	TRBJ1-2	ASSPRDRTIFYGYT
TRBV7-3	TRBJ1-1	ASSLHVNTEAF
TRBV2	TRBJ2-6	ASSESRGSGANVLT
TRBV10-3	TRBJ2-7	ASSLSSRGEQY
TRBV2	TRBJ1-2	ASSEGQGCGYT
TRBV19	TRBJ1-1	ASSIARPWRTEAF
TRBV7-6	TRBJ2-5	ADSSQETQY
TRBV24-1	TRBJ1-2	ATSDGQGSDYGYT
TRBV24-1	TRBJ2-1	ATNDRVGNEQF
TRBV25-1	TRBJ2-5	ASSRPTSGRRETQY
TRBV20-1	TRBJ2-5	SALLWEETQY
TRBV6-5	TRBJ1-5	ASSYLGPTGNQPQH
TRBV15	TRBJ1-5	ANSRGGQPQH
TRBV10-3	TRBJ2-7	AISQQVSVGEQY
TRBV6-2/TRBV6-3	TRBJ2-6	ASSRPGAGANVLT
TRBV25-1	TRBJ2-7	ASSPARWGEQY
TRBV25-1	TRBJ1-1	ASSPTLGGNTEAF
TRBV15	TRBJ2-5	ATSSGQIRETQY
TRBV15	TRBJ2-5	ATSRGVQETQY
TRBV19	TRBJ1-5	ASQGKTRDTYQPQH
TRBV2	TRBJ1-4	ASSGGSGRSGEKLF
TRBV5-4	TRBJ2-5	ASSLLAGKTQY
TRBV20-1	TRBJ1-1	SVRGGYTEAF
TRBV7-8	TRBJ1-6	ASSFNPGSNSPLH
TRBV9	TRBJ2-7	ASSETSNEQY
TRBV2	TRBJ2-2	ASIGREGHTGELF
TRBV20-1	TRBJ1-1	SARGGGGSSEAF
TRBV7-9	TRBJ1-4	ASSGGEEKLF
TRBV29-1	TRBJ1-2	SDGGHGYT
TRBV7-9	TRBJ2-7	ASSDPGTGSYEQY
TRBV5-5	TRBJ2-7	ASSSTGEYYEQY
TRBV2	TRBJ1-2	ASSRDSLSNHGYT
TRBV7-2	TRBJ1-2	ASSLARLNYGYT
TRBV11-2	TRBJ2-7	ASSGLAGVSEQY
TRBV20-1	TRBJ2-7	SARPRTSGSLGQY
TRBV9	TRBJ1-6	ASRGTGSSYNSPLH
TRBV7-9	TRBJ2-5	ASSVGTSGNQETQY
TRBV7-2	TRBJ2-2	ASSHRTAGELF
TRBV5-4	TRBJ2-7	ASSLGTEPYEQY
TRBV7-9	TRBJ2-7	ASSFPRPGQYSYEQY
TRBV2	TRBJ2-7	ASTRDHYEQY